This T cell receptor (beta chain) was recorded in a study of blood T cell repertoires in COVID-19. Background on the study: The United States, Italy and Spain provided the acute and convalescent COVID-19 samples. T cells, B-cell-depleted T cells, or PBMCs supplied cDNA or gDNA.

Original processing notes: Reference gene primer amplification yielded estimated nucleated cell counts. Only in-frame clones appear in the TCRdb table, and some are missing; sequencing was by immunoSEQ multiplex PCR. Clone size and the V and J calls come from that table; the DNA yielded D and trimming. The sample records 100,000 to 150,000 clones, approximately 90% being singletons. Germline V gives CDR1 SGHAT, CDR2 FQNNGV. V was shortened by 1 base and J by 2 bases, with 10 bases between the two germline ends. This CDR3 is built from 15 residues. This clone has at least ten counts. Sequencing was performed on peripheral blood. This clonotype was obtained from a human donor in a cohort sampled during active COVID-19. This sequence joins TRBV11-2 and TRBJ2-3; tentatively, D is TRBD2 (6 bases). This chain's CDR3 is CASSLGAGHTDTQYF. The CDR3 coding sequence is TGTGCCAGCAGCTTAGGGGCGGGGCACACAGATACGCAGTATTTT.